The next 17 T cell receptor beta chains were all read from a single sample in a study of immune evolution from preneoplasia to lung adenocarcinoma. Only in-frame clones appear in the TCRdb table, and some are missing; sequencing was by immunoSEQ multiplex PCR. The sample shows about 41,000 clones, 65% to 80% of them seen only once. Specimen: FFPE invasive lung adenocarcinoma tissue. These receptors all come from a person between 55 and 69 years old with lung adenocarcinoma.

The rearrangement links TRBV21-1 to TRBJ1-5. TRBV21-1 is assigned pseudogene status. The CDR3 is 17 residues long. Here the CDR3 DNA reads TGTGCCAGCAGCAAAGACGAGGGGGGCAGGGGTAATCAGCCCCAGCATTTT. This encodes CASSKDEGGRGNQPQHF.

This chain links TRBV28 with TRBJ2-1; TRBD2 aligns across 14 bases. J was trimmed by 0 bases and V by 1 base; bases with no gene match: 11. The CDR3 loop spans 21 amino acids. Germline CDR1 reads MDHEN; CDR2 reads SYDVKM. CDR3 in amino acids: CASSLLAKGLAGVDSYNEQFF. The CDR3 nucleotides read TGTGCCAGCAGTTTATTGGCTAAGGGACTAGCGGGGGTCGACTCCTACAATGAGCAGTTCTTC.

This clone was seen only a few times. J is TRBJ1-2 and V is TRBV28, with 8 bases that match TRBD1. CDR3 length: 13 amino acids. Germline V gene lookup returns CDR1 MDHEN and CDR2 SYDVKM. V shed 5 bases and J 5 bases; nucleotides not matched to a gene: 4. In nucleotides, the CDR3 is TGTGCCAGCAGTCAGAGGACAGGGTATGGCTACACCTTC. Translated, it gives CASSQRTGYGYTF.

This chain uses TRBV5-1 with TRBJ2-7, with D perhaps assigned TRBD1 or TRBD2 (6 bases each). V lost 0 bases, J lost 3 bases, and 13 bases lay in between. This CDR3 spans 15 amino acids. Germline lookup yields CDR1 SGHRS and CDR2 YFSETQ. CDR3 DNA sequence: TGCGCCAGCAGCTTGGTGGGTAGGGGGGACTACGAGCAGTACTTC. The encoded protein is CASSLVGRGDYEQYF.

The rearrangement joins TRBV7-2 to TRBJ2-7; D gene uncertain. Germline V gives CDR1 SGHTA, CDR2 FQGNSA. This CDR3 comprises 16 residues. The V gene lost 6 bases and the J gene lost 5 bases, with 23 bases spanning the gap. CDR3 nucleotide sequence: TGTGCCAGCAGAGATTACCTAGGGCCCAGCCCCGACGAGCAGTACTTC. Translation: CASRDYLGPSPDEQYF.

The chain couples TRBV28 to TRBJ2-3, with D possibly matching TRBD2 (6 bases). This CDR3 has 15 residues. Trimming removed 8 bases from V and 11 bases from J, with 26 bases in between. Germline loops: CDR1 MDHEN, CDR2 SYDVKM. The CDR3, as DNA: TGTGCCAGCCATAAGGGACTTATCGACGGTCGGGGGCAGTATTTT. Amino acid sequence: CASHKGLIDGRGQYF. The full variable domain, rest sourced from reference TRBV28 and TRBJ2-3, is DVKVTQSSRYLVKRTGEKVFLECVQDMDHENMFWYRQDPGLGLRLIYFSYDVKMKEKGDIPEGYSVSREKKERFSLILESASTNQTSMYLCASHKGLIDGRGQYFGPGTRLTVL.

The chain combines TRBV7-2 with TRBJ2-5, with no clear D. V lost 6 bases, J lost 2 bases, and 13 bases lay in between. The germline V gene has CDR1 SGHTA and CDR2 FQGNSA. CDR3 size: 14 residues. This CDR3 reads CASSRSWGQETQYF. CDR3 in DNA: TGTGCCAGCAGTCGAAGTTGGGGTCAAGAGACCCAGTACTTC.

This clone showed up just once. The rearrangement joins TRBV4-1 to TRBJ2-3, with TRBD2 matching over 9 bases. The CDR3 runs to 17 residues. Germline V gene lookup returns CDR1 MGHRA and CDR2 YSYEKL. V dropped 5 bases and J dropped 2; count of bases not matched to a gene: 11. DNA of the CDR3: TGCGCCAGCAGCTATAGGGCAGCGGGAGGAAACACAGATACGCAGTATTTT. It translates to CASSYRAAGGNTDTQYF.

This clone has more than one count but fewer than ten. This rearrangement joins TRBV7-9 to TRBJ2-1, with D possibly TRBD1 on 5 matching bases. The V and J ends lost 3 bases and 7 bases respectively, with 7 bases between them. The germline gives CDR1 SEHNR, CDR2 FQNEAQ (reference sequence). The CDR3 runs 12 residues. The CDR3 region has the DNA TGTGCCAGCAGCTTGACAGTTAATGAGCAGTTCTTC. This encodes CASSLTVNEQFF.

The CDR3 reads CASSLGNLGELFF. CDR3 nucleotide sequence: TGCGCCAGCAGCTTGGGGAATCTCGGGGAGCTGTTTTTT. This chain uses TRBV5-1 with TRBJ2-2; no definite D call. Germline V lookup: CDR1 SGHRS, CDR2 YFSETQ. Trimming removed 0 bases from V and 7 bases from J, with 7 bases in between. The CDR3 is made up of 13 amino acids. The full variable domain, in which reference TRBV5-1 and TRBJ2-2 provide the parts outside the CDR3, is KAGVTQTPRYLIKTRGQQVTLSCSPISGHRSVSWYQQTPGQGLQFLFEYFSETQRNKGNFPGRFSGRQFSNSRSEMNVSTLELGDSALYLCASSLGNLGELFFGEGSRLTVL.

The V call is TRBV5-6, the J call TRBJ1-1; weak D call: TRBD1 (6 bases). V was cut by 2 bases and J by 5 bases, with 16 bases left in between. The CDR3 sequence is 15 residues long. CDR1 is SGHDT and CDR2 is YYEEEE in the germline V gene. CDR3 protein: CASSFFQGRSTEAFF. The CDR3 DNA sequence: TGTGCCAGCAGCTTTTTTCAGGGGCGGAGTACTGAAGCTTTCTTT.

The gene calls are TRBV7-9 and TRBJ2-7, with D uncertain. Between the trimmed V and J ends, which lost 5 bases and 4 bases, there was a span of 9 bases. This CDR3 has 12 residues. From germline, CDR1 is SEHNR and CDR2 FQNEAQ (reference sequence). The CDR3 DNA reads TGTGCCAGCAGCCCATCTGGATACGAGCAGTACTTC. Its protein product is CASSPSGYEQYF. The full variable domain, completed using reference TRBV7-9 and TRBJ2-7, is DTGVSQNPRHKITKRGQNVTFRCDPISEHNRLYWYRQTLGQGPEFLTYFQNEAQLEKSRLLSDRFSAERPKGSFSTLEIQRTEQGDSAMYLCASSPSGYEQYFGPGTRLTVT.

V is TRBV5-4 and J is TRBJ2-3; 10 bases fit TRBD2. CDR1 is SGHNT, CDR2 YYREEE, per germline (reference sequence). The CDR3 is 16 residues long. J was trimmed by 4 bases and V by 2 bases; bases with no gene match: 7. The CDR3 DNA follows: TGTGCCAGCAGCTTAAAAGCGGGAGGGTCCCCAGATACGCAGTATTTT. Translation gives CASSLKAGGSPDTQYF. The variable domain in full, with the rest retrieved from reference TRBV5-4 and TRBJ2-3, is ETGVTQSPTHLIKTRGQQVTLRCSSQSGHNTVSWYQQALGQGPQFIFQYYREEENGRGNFPPRFSGLQFPNYSSELNVNALELDDSALYLCASSLKAGGSPDTQYFGPGTRLTVL.

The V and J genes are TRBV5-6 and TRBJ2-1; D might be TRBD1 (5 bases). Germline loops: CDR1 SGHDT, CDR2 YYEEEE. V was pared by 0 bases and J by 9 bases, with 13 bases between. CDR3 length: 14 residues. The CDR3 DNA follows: TGTGCCAGCAGCTTGGAGTGGCAGGGCTCTGAGCAGTTCTTC. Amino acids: CASSLEWQGSEQFF.

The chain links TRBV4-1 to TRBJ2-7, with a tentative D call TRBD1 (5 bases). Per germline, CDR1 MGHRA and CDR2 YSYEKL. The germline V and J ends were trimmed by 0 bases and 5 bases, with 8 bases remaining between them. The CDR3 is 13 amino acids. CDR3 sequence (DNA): TGCGCCAGCAGCCAAGACTGGGGCAACGAGCAGTACTTC. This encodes CASSQDWGNEQYF.

DNA for the CDR3: TGCGCCAGCAGCCAAGAAATGGGATCGGCCCGGGCCACAGATACGCAGTATTTT. Its protein product is CASSQEMGSARATDTQYF. The chain joins TRBV4-1 to TRBJ2-3, with D unclear. Between the trimmed V and J ends, which lost 0 bases and 2 bases, there was a span of 18 bases. Germline V gives CDR1 MGHRA, CDR2 YSYEKL. The length of the CDR3 is 18 residues.

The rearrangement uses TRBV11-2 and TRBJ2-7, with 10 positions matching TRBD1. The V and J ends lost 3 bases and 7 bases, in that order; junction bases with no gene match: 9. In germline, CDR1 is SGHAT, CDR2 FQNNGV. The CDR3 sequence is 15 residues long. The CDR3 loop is CASSLGQGSRVEQYF. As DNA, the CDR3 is TGTGCCAGCAGCTTGGGACAGGGGAGCCGCGTAGAGCAGTACTTC.